This section outlines one T cell receptor (beta chain) sequence together with its context. Its antigen is not identified. An end of the junction does not agree with germline; a read error may underlie this. The source of the sample is a study of glioma-infiltrating T cells. Study-wide context: WHO grade II oligodendrogliomas or astrocytomas, plus non-recurrent WHO grade IV glioblastomas, were sampled. Glioma patients had dexamethasone for six or fewer days before surgery.

Using RNA template, CDR3s of TCR alpha and beta were amplified with iRepertoire arm-PCR. TCRdb re-called the multiplex PCR reads through MiXCR, storing one row per CDR3 protein. The sample contains 300,000 to 400,000 distinct CDR3 sequences, about 40% of which appear only once. This CDR3 contains 15 residues. CDR1 is DFQATT, CDR2 SNEGSKA, per germline (reference sequence). Study-wide results and caveats: Patients with low tissue-blood divergence carried a signature set of shared blood CDR3 motifs.

This sequence was found in a human donor with low-grade glioma or glioblastoma, undergoing nonglioma brain surgery, or in good health (not recorded which). The rearrangement joins TRBV20-1 to TRBJ2-7, with D possibly being TRBD2 (6 bases). The sequenced sample was glioma tissue, nonneoplastic brain tissue, or PBMCs (not recorded which). The CDR3 bases are TGCAGTGCTAGAGTGGGGAGGATTTTCTCCTACAAGCAGTACTTC. It translates to CSARVGRIFSYKQYF.